What follows are 9 T cell receptor beta chains derived from one specimen sequenced in a study of blood T cell repertoires in COVID-19. Clones were sequenced by immunoSEQ multiplex PCR, and TCRdb holds only the in-frame ones, with some missing. The data contain about 200,000 clones, 75% to 85% of them seen just once; the ten biggest clones take up approximately 7.6%. The sample consisted of peripheral blood. Receptors were obtained from a woman older than 75 with COVID-19, enrolled during active disease.

Ten or more counts support this clone. The gene calls are TRBV7-9 and TRBJ1-4, with D possibly matching TRBD1 (6 bases). The V gene lost 8 bases and the J gene lost 4 bases, with 17 bases spanning the gap. Germline loops: CDR1 SEHNR, CDR2 FQNEAQ (reference sequence). The CDR3 is 15 residues long. The CDR3 sequence is CASASWGQNNEKLFF. CDR3 DNA: TGTGCCAGCGCATCCTGGGGGCAGAATAATGAAAAACTGTTTTTT.

This chain uses TRBV28 with TRBJ2-7; D is ambiguous. The germline V gene has CDR1 MDHEN and CDR2 SYDVKM. This CDR3 has 12 residues. V was pared by 5 bases and J by 3 bases, with 8 bases between. The CDR3 reads CASSLYGYEQYF. The CDR3 DNA sequence: TGTGCCAGCAGTCTTTACGGCTACGAGCAGTACTTC.

The chain uses TRBV4-3 and TRBJ1-3; the D is unclear. CDR1 is LGHNA and CDR2 is YSLEER in the germline V gene. CDR3 length: 16 amino acids. Trimming shortened V by 1 base and J by 3 bases, and 13 bases separated the two germline ends. The CDR3: CASSQGLGRIGNTIYF. In DNA, the CDR3 is TGCGCCAGCAGCCAAGGACTAGGACGGATTGGAAACACCATATATTTT.

The chain employs TRBV5-1 and TRBJ1-1, with D unclear. This CDR3 has 14 residues. Trimming removed 0 bases from V and 5 bases from J, with 11 bases in between. Germline V lookup: CDR1 SGHRS, CDR2 YFSETQ. CDR3 sequence reads: CASSLGASGTEAFF. CDR3 in DNA: TGCGCCAGCAGCTTGGGAGCTAGTGGGACTGAAGCTTTCTTT. Complete variable domain (other parts from reference TRBV5-1 and TRBJ1-1): KAGVTQTPRYLIKTRGQQVTLSCSPISGHRSVSWYQQTPGQGLQFLFEYFSETQRNKGNFPGRFSGRQFSNSRSEMNVSTLELGDSALYLCASSLGASGTEAFFGQGTRLTVV.

The CDR3 bases are TGCGCCAGCAACCCGACAGGGGGTCACGGGGAGCTGTTTTTT. Its translation: CASNPTGGHGELFF. The chain joins TRBV5-1 to TRBJ2-2; 9 bases map to TRBD1. CDR3 length equals 14 residues. Per the germline V gene, CDR1 is SGHRS and CDR2 is YFSETQ. Germline trimming cut 6 bases from V and 7 bases from J; bases unmatched to any gene: 7.

The J gene is TRBJ1-5, the V gene TRBV7-6, with D possibly TRBD1 on 6 matching bases. V lost 2 bases and J 1 base, leaving 9 bases between the germline ends. The CDR3 runs 15 residues. Germline CDR1 SGHVS, CDR2 FNYEAQ. DNA of the CDR3: TGTGCCAGCAGCTTAACCCAGGGGAGCAATCAGCCCCAGCATTTT. It specifies CASSLTQGSNQPQHF.

The count of this clone is one. The J gene is TRBJ2-5, the V gene TRBV5-1, with 9 bases matching TRBD2. Trimming at V came to 4 bases and at J to 5 bases, leaving 9 bases not matched to a gene. The V gene's germline CDR1 is SGHRS and CDR2 YFSETQ. This CDR3 region has 15 residues. CDR3 DNA sequence: TGCGCCAGCAGCATCGCAGCGGGGGGATCGGAGACCCAGTACTTC. It codes for CASSIAAGGSETQYF.

This rearrangement joins TRBV18 to TRBJ1-1; 9 bases agree with TRBD1. The CDR3 is 14 residues long. CDR1 and CDR2 (germline): KGHSH, LQKENI. Unmatched junction bases numbered 3, after V lost 6 bases and J lost 1 base. The CDR3 is CASSGTGKNTEAFF. Written as DNA, the CDR3 is TGTGCCAGCTCCGGGACAGGGAAGAACACTGAAGCTTTCTTT.

The chain is built from TRBV19 and TRBJ2-7; D unclear. The V gene's germline CDR1 is LNHDA and CDR2 SQIVND (reference sequence). The V end lost 6 bases, the J end lost 0 bases, and 12 bases lay between the germline ends. The CDR3 has 14 amino acids. The CDR3 nucleotides read TGTGCCAGTAGACCCACGAGTGCCTCCTACGAGCAGTACTTC. This sequence encodes CASRPTSASYEQYF.